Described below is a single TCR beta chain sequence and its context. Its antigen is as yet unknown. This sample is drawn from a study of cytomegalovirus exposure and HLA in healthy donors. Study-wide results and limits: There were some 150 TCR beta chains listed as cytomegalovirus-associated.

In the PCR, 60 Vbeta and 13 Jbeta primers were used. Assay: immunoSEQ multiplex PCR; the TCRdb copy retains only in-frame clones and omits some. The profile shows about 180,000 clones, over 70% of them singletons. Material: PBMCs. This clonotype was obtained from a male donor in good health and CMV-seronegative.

For the CDR3, the DNA is TGTGCCAGCAGTGAAAGTGGGACAGGTTTTCAGCCCCAGCATTTT. Translating gives CASSESGTGFQPQHF. The chain links TRBV6-1 to TRBJ1-5, with 8 bases aligning to TRBD1. V shed 2 bases and J 6 bases; nucleotides not matched to a gene: 6. The CDR3 runs 15 residues. Germline CDR1 is MNHNS and CDR2 is SASEGT.